Each of the 2 T cell receptor beta chains below was sequenced from the same sample in a study of OX40 agonist ivuxolimab in advanced cancers. Data came from immunoSEQ multiplex PCR; TCRdb stores just in-frame clones and leaves some out. The repertoire holds roughly 55,000 clones, with approximately 86% as singletons. The sample was CD4+ or CD8+ T cells sorted from blood, taken in a trial of the OX40 agonist ivuxolimab. These receptors came from an adult with an advanced solid tumor such as melanoma, head and neck, liver or kidney cancer.

The genes are TRBV6-5 and TRBJ2-2; D gene uncertain. This CDR3 has 15 amino acids. V was clipped by 0 bases and J by 4 bases, with 9 bases between them. Germline CDR1 and CDR2: MNHEY and SVGAGI. The CDR3 is CASSYSSGITGELFF. CDR3 nucleotide sequence: TGTGCCAGCAGTTACTCGAGTGGGATCACCGGGGAGCTGTTTTTT.

The chain couples TRBV5-1 to TRBJ1-1; D unresolved. Germline V gene sequence: CDR1 SGHRS, CDR2 YFSETQ. The ends were cut back, 3 bases at V and 7 bases at J, with 16 bases in the middle. There are 14 residues in the CDR3. The CDR3 coding sequence is TGCGCCAGCAGCTCCCTTCGACGAACGGATGAAGCTTTCTTT. Translation gives CASSSLRRTDEAFF.